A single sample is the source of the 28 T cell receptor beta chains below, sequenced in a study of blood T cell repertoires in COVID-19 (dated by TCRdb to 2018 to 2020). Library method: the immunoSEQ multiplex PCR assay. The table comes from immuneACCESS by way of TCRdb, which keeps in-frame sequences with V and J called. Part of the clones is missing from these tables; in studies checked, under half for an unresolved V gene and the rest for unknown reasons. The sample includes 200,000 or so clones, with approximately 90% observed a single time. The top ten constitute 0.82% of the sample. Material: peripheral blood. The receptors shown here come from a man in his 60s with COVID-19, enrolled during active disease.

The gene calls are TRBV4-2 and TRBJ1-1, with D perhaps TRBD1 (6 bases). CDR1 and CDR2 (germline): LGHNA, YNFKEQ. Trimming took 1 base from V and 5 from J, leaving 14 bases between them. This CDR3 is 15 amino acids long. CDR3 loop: CASSQVGQGMTEAFF. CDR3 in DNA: TGTGCCAGCAGCCAAGTCGGCCAGGGGATGACTGAAGCTTTCTTT.

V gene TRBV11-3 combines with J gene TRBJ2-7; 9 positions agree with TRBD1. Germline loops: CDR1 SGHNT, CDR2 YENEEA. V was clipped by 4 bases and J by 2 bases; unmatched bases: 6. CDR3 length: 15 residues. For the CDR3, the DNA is TGTGCCAGCAGCTACGGGACAGGGAACACCTACGAGCAGTACTTC. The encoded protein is CASSYGTGNTYEQYF. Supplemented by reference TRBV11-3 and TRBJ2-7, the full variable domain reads EAGVVQSPRYKIIEKKQPVAFWCNPISGHNTLYWYLQNLGQGPELLIRYENEEAVDDSQLPKDRFSAERLKGVDSTLKIQPAELGDSAVYLCASSYGTGNTYEQYFGPGTRLTVT.

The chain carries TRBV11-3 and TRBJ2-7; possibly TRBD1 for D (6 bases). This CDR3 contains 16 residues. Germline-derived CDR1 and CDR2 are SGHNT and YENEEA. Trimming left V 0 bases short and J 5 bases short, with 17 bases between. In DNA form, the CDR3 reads TGTGCCAGCAGCTTAGACGGGCACAGGGCAGGCAACGAGCAGTACTTC. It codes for CASSLDGHRAGNEQYF.

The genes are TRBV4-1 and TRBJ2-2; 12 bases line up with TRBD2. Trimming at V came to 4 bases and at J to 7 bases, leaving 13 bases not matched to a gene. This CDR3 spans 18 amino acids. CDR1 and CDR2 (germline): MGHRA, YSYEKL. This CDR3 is CASSRLAGGRSPSGELFF. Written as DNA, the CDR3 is TGCGCCAGCAGCCGGCTAGCGGGGGGGCGGTCCCCAAGCGGGGAGCTGTTTTTT.

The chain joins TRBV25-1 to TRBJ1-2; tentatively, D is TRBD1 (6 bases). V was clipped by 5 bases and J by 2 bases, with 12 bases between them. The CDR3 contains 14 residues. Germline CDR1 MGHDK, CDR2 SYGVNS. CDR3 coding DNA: TGTGCCAGCAGTTATGGACAGCTCAACTATGGCTACACCTTC. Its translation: CASSYGQLNYGYTF.

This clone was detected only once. Written as DNA, the CDR3 is TGTGCCAGCAGCAACGGGATAAATTCACCCCTCCACTTT. The encoded protein is CASSNGINSPLHF. The V gene is TRBV6-5, the J gene TRBJ1-6; D unclear. Between the trimmed V and J ends, which lost 6 bases and 7 bases, there was a span of 10 bases. The V gene's germline CDR1 is MNHEY and CDR2 SVGAGI. This CDR3 contains 13 residues.

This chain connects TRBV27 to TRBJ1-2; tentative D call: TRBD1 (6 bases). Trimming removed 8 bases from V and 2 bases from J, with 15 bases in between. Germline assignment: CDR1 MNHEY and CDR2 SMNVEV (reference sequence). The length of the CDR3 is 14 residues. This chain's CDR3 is CASGTRGQNYGYTF. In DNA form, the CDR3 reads TGTGCCAGCGGAACCAGGGGCCAGAACTATGGCTACACCTTC.

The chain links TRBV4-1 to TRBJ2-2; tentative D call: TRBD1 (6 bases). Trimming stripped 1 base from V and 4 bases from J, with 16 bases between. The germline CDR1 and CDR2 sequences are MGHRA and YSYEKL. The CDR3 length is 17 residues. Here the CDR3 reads CASSQVIGGESTGELFF. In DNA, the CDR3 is TGCGCCAGCAGCCAAGTTATAGGGGGAGAAAGCACCGGGGAGCTGTTTTTT.

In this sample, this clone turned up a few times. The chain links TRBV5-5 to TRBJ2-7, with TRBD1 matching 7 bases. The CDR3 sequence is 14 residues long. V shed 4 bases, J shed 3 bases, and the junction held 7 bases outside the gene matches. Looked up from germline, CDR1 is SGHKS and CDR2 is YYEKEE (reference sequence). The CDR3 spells CASSPVAGGYEQYF. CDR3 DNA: TGTGCCAGCAGCCCGGTTGCAGGGGGCTACGAGCAGTACTTC.

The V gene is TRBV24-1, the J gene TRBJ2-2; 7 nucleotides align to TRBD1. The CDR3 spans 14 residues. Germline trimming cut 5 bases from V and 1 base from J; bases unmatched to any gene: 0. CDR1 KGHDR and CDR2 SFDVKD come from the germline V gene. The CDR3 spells CATSGQGNTGELFF. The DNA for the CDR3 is TGTGCCACCAGTGGACAGGGGAACACCGGGGAGCTGTTTTTT.

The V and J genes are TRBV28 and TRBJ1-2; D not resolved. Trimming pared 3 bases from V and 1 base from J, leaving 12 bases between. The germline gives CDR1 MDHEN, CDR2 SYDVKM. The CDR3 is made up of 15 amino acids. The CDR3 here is CASSFVWPLNYGYTF. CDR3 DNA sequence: TGTGCCAGCAGTTTCGTTTGGCCCCTTAACTATGGCTACACCTTC.

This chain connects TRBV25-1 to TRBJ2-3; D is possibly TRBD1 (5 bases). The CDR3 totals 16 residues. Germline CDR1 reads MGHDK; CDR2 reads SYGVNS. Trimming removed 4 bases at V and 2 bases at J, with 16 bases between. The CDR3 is CASSAMDGQHTDTQYF. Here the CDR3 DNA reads TGTGCCAGCAGTGCGATGGACGGACAACACACAGATACGCAGTATTTT.

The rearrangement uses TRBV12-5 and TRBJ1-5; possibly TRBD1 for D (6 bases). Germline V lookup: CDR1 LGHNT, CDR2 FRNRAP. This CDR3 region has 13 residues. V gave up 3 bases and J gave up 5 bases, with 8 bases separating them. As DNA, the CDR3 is TGTGCTAGTGGTTTTGGGGGCGATCAGCCCCAGCATTTT. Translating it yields CASGFGGDQPQHF.

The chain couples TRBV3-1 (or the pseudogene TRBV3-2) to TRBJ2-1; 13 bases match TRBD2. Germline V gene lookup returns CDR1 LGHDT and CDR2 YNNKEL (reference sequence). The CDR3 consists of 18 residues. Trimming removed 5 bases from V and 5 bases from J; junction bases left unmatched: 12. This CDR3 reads CASSFQPLLAGGHNEQFF. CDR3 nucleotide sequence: TGTGCCAGCAGCTTCCAACCCCTACTAGCGGGGGGGCACAATGAGCAGTTCTTC.

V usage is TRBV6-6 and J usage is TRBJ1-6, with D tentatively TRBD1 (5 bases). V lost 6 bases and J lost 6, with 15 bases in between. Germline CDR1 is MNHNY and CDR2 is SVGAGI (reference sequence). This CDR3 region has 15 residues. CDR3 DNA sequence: TGTGCCAGCAGCCCCGCTGACAGAAGTAATTCACCCCTCCACTTT. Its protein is CASSPADRSNSPLHF.

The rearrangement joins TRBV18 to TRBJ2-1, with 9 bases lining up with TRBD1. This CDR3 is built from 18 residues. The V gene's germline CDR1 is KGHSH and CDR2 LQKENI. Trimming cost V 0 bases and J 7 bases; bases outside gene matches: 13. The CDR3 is CASSPPNLAGTGKNEQFF. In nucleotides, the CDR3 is TGTGCCAGCTCACCACCTAATCTGGCTGGGACAGGGAAGAATGAGCAGTTCTTC.

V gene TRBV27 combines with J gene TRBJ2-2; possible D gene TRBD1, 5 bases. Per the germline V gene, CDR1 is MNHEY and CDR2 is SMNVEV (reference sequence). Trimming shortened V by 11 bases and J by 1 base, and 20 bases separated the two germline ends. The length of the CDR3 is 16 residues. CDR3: CAASSFLQGNTGELFF. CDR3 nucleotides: TGTGCCGCCAGCAGTTTCCTCCAGGGGAACACCGGGGAGCTGTTTTTT.

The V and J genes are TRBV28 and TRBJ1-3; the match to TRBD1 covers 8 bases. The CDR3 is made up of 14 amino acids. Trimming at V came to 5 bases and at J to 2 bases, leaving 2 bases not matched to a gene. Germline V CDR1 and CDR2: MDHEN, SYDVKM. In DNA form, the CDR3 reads TGTGCCAGCAGTCCGGACAGGGCTGGAAACACCATATATTTT. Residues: CASSPDRAGNTIYF.

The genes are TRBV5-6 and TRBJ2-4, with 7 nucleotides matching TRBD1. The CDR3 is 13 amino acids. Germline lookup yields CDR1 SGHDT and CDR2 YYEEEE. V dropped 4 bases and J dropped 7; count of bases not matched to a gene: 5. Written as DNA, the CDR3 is TGTGCCAGCAGCCCTAGACAGGGTAACATTCAGTACTTC. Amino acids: CASSPRQGNIQYF.

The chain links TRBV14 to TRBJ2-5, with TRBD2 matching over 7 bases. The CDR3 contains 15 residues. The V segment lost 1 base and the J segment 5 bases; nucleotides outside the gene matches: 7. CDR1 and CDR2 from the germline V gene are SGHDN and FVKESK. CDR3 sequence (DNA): TGTGCCAGCAGCCAAGGGTTAGCGGGTACGGAGACCCAGTACTTC. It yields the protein CASSQGLAGTETQYF.

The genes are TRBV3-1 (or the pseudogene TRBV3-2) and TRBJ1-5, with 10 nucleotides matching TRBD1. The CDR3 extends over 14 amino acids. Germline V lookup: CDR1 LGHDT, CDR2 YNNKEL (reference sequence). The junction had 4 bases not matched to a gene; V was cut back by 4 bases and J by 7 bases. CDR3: CASSPGTGEQPQHF. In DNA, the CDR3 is TGTGCCAGCAGCCCTGGGACAGGGGAACAGCCCCAGCATTTT.

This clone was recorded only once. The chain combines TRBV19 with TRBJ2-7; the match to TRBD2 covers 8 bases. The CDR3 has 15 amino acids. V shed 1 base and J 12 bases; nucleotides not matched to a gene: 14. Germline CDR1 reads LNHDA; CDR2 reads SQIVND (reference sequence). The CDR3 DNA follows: TGTGCCAGTAGTATAGGACTAGCGTCCTCGAATGGGATGTACTTC. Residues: CASSIGLASSNGMYF.

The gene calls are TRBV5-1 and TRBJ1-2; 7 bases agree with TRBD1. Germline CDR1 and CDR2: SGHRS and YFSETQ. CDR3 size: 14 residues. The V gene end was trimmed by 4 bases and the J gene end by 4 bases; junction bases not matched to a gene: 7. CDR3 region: CASSLGQSGYGYTF. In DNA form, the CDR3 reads TGCGCCAGCAGCCTGGGACAGTCCGGCTATGGCTACACCTTC.

In nucleotides, the CDR3 is TGCAGTGCTCTCTACTACCTAGGCTACACCTTC. Translating it yields CSALYYLGYTF. The chain is built from TRBV20-1 and TRBJ1-2, with unresolved D. This CDR3 spans 11 amino acids. Germline CDR1 is DFQATT and CDR2 is SNEGSKA (reference sequence). The V gene lost 5 bases and the J gene lost 8 bases, with 12 bases spanning the gap.

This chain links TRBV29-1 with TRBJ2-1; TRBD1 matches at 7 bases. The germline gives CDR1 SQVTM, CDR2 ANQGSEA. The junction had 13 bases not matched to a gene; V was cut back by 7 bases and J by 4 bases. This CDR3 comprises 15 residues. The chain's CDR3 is CSAWVRGTVYNEQFF. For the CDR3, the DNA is TGCAGCGCCTGGGTGAGGGGGACAGTATACAATGAGCAGTTCTTC.

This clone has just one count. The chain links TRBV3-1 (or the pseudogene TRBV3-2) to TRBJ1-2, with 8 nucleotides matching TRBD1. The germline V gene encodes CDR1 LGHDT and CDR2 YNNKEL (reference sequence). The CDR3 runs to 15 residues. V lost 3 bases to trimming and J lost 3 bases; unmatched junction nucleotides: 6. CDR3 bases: TGTGCCAGCAGCCACCTGGTACAGGGGGACTATGGCTACACCTTC. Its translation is CASSHLVQGDYGYTF.

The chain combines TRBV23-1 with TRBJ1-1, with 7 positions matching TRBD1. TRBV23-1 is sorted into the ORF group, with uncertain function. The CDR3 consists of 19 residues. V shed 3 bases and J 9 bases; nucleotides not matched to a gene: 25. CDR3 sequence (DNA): TGCGCCAGCAGTCACTACGACAGGGTGGGCAGGTTAGCTGGTGGGAAAGCTTTCTTT. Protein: CASSHYDRVGRLAGGKAFF.

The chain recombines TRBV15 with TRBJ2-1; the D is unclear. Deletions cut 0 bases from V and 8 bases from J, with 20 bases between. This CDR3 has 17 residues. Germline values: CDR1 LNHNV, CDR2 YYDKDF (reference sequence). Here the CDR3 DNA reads TGTGCCACCAGCAGAGATGAAACGGGTCTCGGTTACGATGAGCAGTTCTTC. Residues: CATSRDETGLGYDEQFF.